Listed here are 27 T cell receptor beta chains from one sample, sequenced in a study of response to subunit inactivated influenza vaccine. TCRdb redid the calling of the RT-PCR reads with MiXCR, one entry per CDR3 protein. The sample shows around 760,000 distinct CDR3 sequences, about 14% of them seen only once. Sequencing was performed on PBMCs from blood, taken 14 to 15 days before vaccination. The receptor set was obtained from a man in his forties or fifties who received an inactivated influenza vaccine.

As to this clonotype: Germline and junction disagree at one end, which may indicate a read error. V usage is TRBV12-3 or TRBV12-4 and J usage is TRBJ1-1, with D hard to call. The length of the CDR3 is 14 residues. CDR3: CASSLQDVNTEVFF. The CDR3 region has the DNA TGTGCCAGCAGTTTGCAGGACGTGAACACTGAAGTTTTCTTT.

This clonotype appeared a few times. This chain links TRBV12-3 or TRBV12-4 with TRBJ2-3; 7 nucleotides match TRBD1. CDR3 length equals 15 residues. The ends lost 6 bases at V and 3 bases at J; junction bases unmatched: 9. CDR3 residues: CASSKRGRGTDTQYF. The CDR3 DNA is TGTGCCAGCAGCAAAAGGGGGCGCGGGACAGATACGCAGTATTTT.

This clonotype has a handful of counts. V gene TRBV5-1 combines with J gene TRBJ2-1, with 10 positions matching TRBD2. J lost 4 bases, V lost 2 bases, and 3 bases had no gene match. CDR1 is SGHRS, CDR2 YFSETQ, per germline. This CDR3 has 15 amino acids. CDR3 nucleotide sequence: TGCGCCAGCAGCTTAGAGCGGGGGGGTTACAATGAGCAGTTCTTC. It yields the protein CASSLERGGYNEQFF.

The table lists this clonotype with a few counts. V and J are TRBV20-1 and TRBJ2-4, with D unclear. V gave up 1 base and J gave up 1 base, with 11 bases separating them. The CDR3 is 15 amino acids. CDR1 and CDR2 from the germline V gene are DFQATT and SNEGSKA (reference sequence). The CDR3 here is CSARGSLIAKNIQYF. Here the CDR3 DNA reads TGCAGTGCTAGAGGGAGCCTTATTGCCAAAAACATTCAGTACTTC.

This clonotype has a count of ten or more. The rearrangement uses TRBV7-7 and TRBJ2-1; D might be TRBD2 (5 bases). Germline-derived CDR1 and CDR2 are SSHAT and FNYEAQ (reference sequence). This CDR3 spans 18 amino acids. Trimming cost V 1 base and J 1 base, with 17 bases left between them. CDR3 protein: CASSLGPYSSRSYNEQFF. The CDR3 DNA sequence: TGTGCCAGCAGCTTAGGCCCTTATTCTAGCCGATCCTACAATGAGCAGTTCTTC.

As to this clonotype: At one of its ends the junction is not consistent with the germline gene, which may arise from a read error. V usage is TRBV7-8 and J usage is TRBJ2-3; 11 nucleotides match TRBD2. The CDR3 runs to 15 residues. In germline, CDR1 is SGHVS, CDR2 FQNEAQ. Here the CDR3 reads CASRLAGGPTDTQYF. The CDR3 bases are TGTGCCAGCAGGTTAGCGGGAGGGCCAACTGATACGCAGTATTTT.

This rearrangement joins TRBV7-2 to TRBJ2-5; D is uncertain. Germline V gene sequence: CDR1 SGHTA, CDR2 FQGNSA. Trimming took 5 bases from V and 9 from J, leaving 13 bases between them. The length of the CDR3 is 12 residues. CDR3 DNA sequence: TGTGCCAGCAGCCCCTCGGTAGGGCCCCAGTACTTC. As protein: CASSPSVGPQYF. The entire variable domain, with the rest obtained from reference TRBV7-2 and TRBJ2-5, is as follows: GAGVSQSPSNKVTEKGKDVELRCDPISGHTALYWYRQSLGQGLEFLIYFQGNSAPDKSGLPSDRFSAERTGGSVSTLTIQRTQQEDSAVYLCASSPSVGPQYFGPGTRLLVL.

In this sample, this clonotype turned up a few times. V gene TRBV4-3 combines with J gene TRBJ1-2; 10 bases agree with TRBD1. The length of the CDR3 is 17 residues. The ends lost 5 bases at V and 4 bases at J; junction bases unmatched: 13. The V gene's germline CDR1 is LGHNA and CDR2 YSLEER. This CDR3 reads CASSATDWDRGSYGYTF. CDR3 coding DNA: TGCGCCAGCAGCGCGACAGATTGGGACAGGGGTTCCTATGGCTACACCTTC.

This clonotype was detected ten times or more. The chain is built from TRBV7-9 and TRBJ1-3; TRBD1 might be the D (5 bases). Germline V gives CDR1 SEHNR, CDR2 FQNEAQ (reference sequence). The CDR3 extends over 14 amino acids. V lost 6 bases and J 4 bases, leaving 13 bases between the germline ends. CDR3 amino acids: CASSTGTAGNTIYF. CDR3 coding DNA: TGTGCCAGCAGTACGGGGACGGCCGGAAACACCATATATTTT. Based on the CDR3 plus reference TRBV7-9 and TRBJ1-3, the full variable domain is DTGVSQNPRHKITKRGQNVTFRCDPISEHNRLYWYRQTLGQGPEFLTYFQNEAQLEKSRLLSDRFSAERPKGSFSTLEIQRTEQGDSAMYLCASSTGTAGNTIYFGEGSWLTVV.

This clonotype was observed a few times. The rearrangement joins TRBV7-2 to TRBJ2-3; the match to TRBD2 covers 8 bases. V lost 8 bases to trimming and J lost 3 bases; unmatched junction nucleotides: 16. The CDR3 extends over 17 amino acids. CDR1 is SGHTA and CDR2 is FQGNSA in the germline V gene. The CDR3 here is CASASTGLAVGTDTQYF. In DNA, the CDR3 is TGTGCCAGCGCTAGTACAGGACTAGCCGTTGGGACAGATACGCAGTATTTT.

The rearrangement links TRBV20-1 to TRBJ1-2; D is possibly TRBD1 (5 bases). In germline, CDR1 is DFQATT, CDR2 SNEGSKA (reference sequence). Trimming took off 3 bases at V and 8 bases at J, with 19 bases between the two ends. The CDR3 extends over 14 amino acids. The CDR3 bases are TGCAGTGCTAGGAGGGGTACGGCCCTCTCCGGCTACACCTTC. Amino acids: CSARRGTALSGYTF.

Points on this clonotype: An end of the junction differs from the germline gene, which may be a read error. The chain joins TRBV2 to TRBJ2-2; 9 bases are a match to TRBD1. The germline CDR1 and CDR2 sequences are SNHLY and FYNNEI. The CDR3 covers 18 residues. Here the CDR3 DNA reads TGTGCCCTCAGTTTCTCTTCTTCCGGGACAGGGTACACAGGGGAGCTGTTTTTT. It is translated as CALSFSSSGTGYTGELFF.

The chain links TRBV4-3 to TRBJ2-2; a possible D gene is TRBD2 (6 bases). The CDR3 is 15 amino acids. V lost 4 bases, J lost 6 bases, and 15 bases lay in between. In germline, CDR1 is LGHNA, CDR2 YSLEER. In DNA form, the CDR3 reads TGCGCCAGCAGCCTCAGACACGGCGGGGCCGGGGAGCTGTTTTTT. The encoded protein is CASSLRHGGAGELFF.

This clonotype was counted a few times. A read error may account for a junction end that differs from germline. The CDR3 bases are TGTGCTAGCAGCCGGTCACAGGGCTCCTACAATGAGCAGTTCTTC. Translated: CASSRSQGSYNEQFF. This chain uses TRBV7-7 with TRBJ2-1; tentatively, D is TRBD1 (6 bases). This CDR3 has 15 residues. The germline V gene has CDR1 SSHAT and CDR2 FNYEAQ (reference sequence).

The rearrangement uses TRBV6-1 and TRBJ2-5, with D perhaps TRBD1 or TRBD2 (5 bases each). With 6 bases removed from V and 1 base from J, the gap between germline ends came to 12 bases. This CDR3 spans 14 amino acids. Germline values: CDR1 MNHNS, CDR2 SASEGT. The CDR3 here is CASSGTFRQETQYF. DNA for the CDR3: TGTGCCAGCAGCGGGACGTTCCGCCAAGAGACCCAGTACTTC.

The chain employs TRBV6-1 and TRBJ2-1, with D possibly being TRBD1 (6 bases). Per germline, CDR1 MNHNS and CDR2 SASEGT. There are 14 residues in the CDR3. V lost 5 bases and J 2 bases, leaving 10 bases between the germline ends. The CDR3 region is CASSSTGPYNEQFF. DNA for the CDR3: TGTGCCAGCAGTAGCACAGGGCCCTACAATGAGCAGTTCTTC.

The chain couples TRBV7-6 to TRBJ1-5, with D perhaps matching TRBD1 (5 bases). The CDR3 covers 14 residues. With 5 bases removed from V and 4 bases from J, the gap between germline ends came to 12 bases. CDR1 is SGHVS and CDR2 is FNYEAQ in the germline V gene. DNA of the CDR3: TGTGCCAGCAGCCCGACAGTCGGTAATCAGCCCCAGCATTTT. This gives the protein CASSPTVGNQPQHF.

The rearrangement uses TRBV15 and TRBJ2-1; D may be TRBD1 or TRBD2 (6 bases each). CDR3 length: 16 residues. Per germline, CDR1 LNHNV and CDR2 YYDKDF (reference sequence). Trimming left V 0 bases short and J 4 bases short, with 13 bases between. This CDR3 reads CATSRDSGAQYNEQFF. CDR3 sequence (DNA): TGTGCCACCAGCAGAGATTCGGGGGCCCAGTACAATGAGCAGTTCTTC.

There are a few counts of this clonotype. J is TRBJ2-7 and V is TRBV6-5; D gene uncertain. V lost 2 bases and J 5 bases, leaving 13 bases between the germline ends. The CDR3 has 14 amino acids. Per the germline V gene, CDR1 is MNHEY and CDR2 is SVGAGI. CDR3 nucleotides: TGTGCCAGCAGTTACGTCGACCCTCGGGACGAGCAGTACTTC. This sequence encodes CASSYVDPRDEQYF.

This clonotype was found a few times. This sequence joins TRBV18 and TRBJ1-6, with D unclear. This CDR3 is built from 14 residues. Germline CDR1 KGHSH, CDR2 LQKENI. Trimming cost V 3 bases and J 10 bases, with 13 bases left between them. The CDR3 protein is CASSPGLETSPLHF. The CDR3 bases are TGTGCCAGCTCACCGGGATTGGAGACCTCACCCCTCCACTTT.

The chain joins TRBV14 to TRBJ1-2; D gene uncertain. Germline V lookup: CDR1 SGHDN, CDR2 FVKESK. The CDR3 spans 12 residues. Trimming stripped 3 bases from V and 3 bases from J, with 5 bases between. The chain's CDR3 is CASSQTYYGYTF. In DNA form, the CDR3 reads TGTGCCAGCAGCCAGACGTACTATGGCTACACCTTC.

This clonotype was detected a few times. At one end, the junction sequence differs from germline, possibly due to a read error. The chain has TRBV20-1 and TRBJ2-3, with 9 bases lining up with TRBD2. Looked up from germline, CDR1 is DFQATT and CDR2 is SNEGSKA (reference sequence). The CDR3 consists of 18 residues. CDR3 sequence reads: CCARDVTGAREGRNTQYF. The CDR3 DNA reads as TGCTGTGCTAGAGATGTCACTGGAGCGCGGGAGGGCCGAAATACGCAGTATTTT.

The chain links TRBV7-9 to TRBJ2-7; possibly TRBD2 for D (6 bases). Trimming cost V 0 bases and J 4 bases, with 16 bases left between them. The CDR3 is 16 amino acids. The germline gives CDR1 SEHNR, CDR2 FQNEAQ (reference sequence). The CDR3 coding sequence is TGTGCCAGCAGCTTAGCCCTTGGAGGGGTAGTGTACGAGCAGTACTTC. This sequence encodes CASSLALGGVVYEQYF.

This clonotype was seen only a few times. V gene TRBV2 combines with J gene TRBJ2-1, with D perhaps TRBD2 (6 bases). The CDR3 consists of 18 residues. Germline V gives CDR1 SNHLY, CDR2 FYNNEI. The CDR3 loop is CTCSFDDLGGRSYNEQFF. CDR3 DNA sequence: TGTACCTGCAGTTTCGACGATTTGGGGGGTAGATCCTACAATGAGCAGTTCTTC.

This clonotype has only a few counts. The rearrangement links TRBV5-6 to TRBJ2-3; D is ambiguous. Germline V gene data show CDR1 as SGHDT and CDR2 as YYEEEE. The CDR3 sequence is 12 residues long. V lost 5 bases and J lost 4, with 8 bases in between. CDR3 bases: TGTGCCAGCAGTGTAGGAGCAGATACGCAGTATTTT. This gives the protein CASSVGADTQYF.

This clonotype was picked up many times. The rearrangement uses TRBV7-2 and TRBJ2-3; D gene unclear. Germline lookup yields CDR1 SGHTA and CDR2 FQGNSA. The CDR3 runs to 16 residues. V gave up 0 bases and J gave up 3 bases, with 13 bases separating them. The CDR3 protein is CASSLADLGETDTQYF. CDR3 bases: TGTGCCAGCAGCTTAGCGGATCTTGGCGAGACAGATACGCAGTATTTT.

This clonotype was seen a few times. The chain is built from TRBV3-1 and TRBJ2-2; D gene unclear. The V end lost 7 bases, the J end lost 5 bases, and 17 bases lay between the germline ends. In germline, CDR1 is LGHDT, CDR2 YNNKEL (reference sequence). The CDR3 consists of 15 residues. DNA of the CDR3: TGTGCCAGCACCCTTTGGTCACACTCGACCGGGGAGCTGTTTTTT. Translation gives CASTLWSHSTGELFF. The complete variable domain, with remaining parts taken from reference TRBV3-1 and TRBJ2-2, reads DTAVSQTPKYLVTQMGNDKSIKCEQNLGHDTMYWYKQDSKKFLKIMFSYNNKELIINETVPNRFSPKSPDKAHLNLHINSLELGDSAVYFCASTLWSHSTGELFFGEGSRLTVL.